The next 22 T cell receptor beta chains were all read from a single sample in a study of cytomegalovirus exposure and HLA in healthy donors. Both 60 Vbeta primers and 13 Jbeta primers went into the PCR. Profiling relied on immunoSEQ multiplex PCR, and the TCRdb table lists in-frame clones only, not all of them. The data hold approximately 220,000 clones, with 76% observed a single time. The source material was PBMCs. These receptors were obtained from a man between 18 and 29 years old in good health and CMV-seronegative.

The table lists this clone with a few counts. The chain links TRBV5-4 to TRBJ2-5; 8 bases match TRBD1. The closer fit of TRBJ2-7 to the DNA end suggests the J call may be wrong. Looked up from germline, CDR1 is SGHNT and CDR2 is YYREEE (reference sequence). The CDR3 has 14 amino acids. The CDR3 spells CASSLWTGSDEQYF. CDR3 nucleotides: TGTGCCAGCAGCTTGTGGACAGGGAGCGACGAGCAGTACTTC.

This clone was counted once. The chain carries TRBV5-4 and TRBJ2-3; 10 bases agree with TRBD2. The V and J ends lost 4 bases and 3 bases, in that order; junction bases with no gene match: 5. The CDR3 totals 15 residues. Germline lookup yields CDR1 SGHNT and CDR2 YYREEE (reference sequence). This CDR3 is CASSPGTSETDTQYF. DNA of the CDR3: TGTGCCAGCAGCCCCGGGACTAGCGAGACAGATACGCAGTATTTT. Full variable domain (rest looked up from reference TRBV5-4 and TRBJ2-3): ETGVTQSPTHLIKTRGQQVTLRCSSQSGHNTVSWYQQALGQGPQFIFQYYREEENGRGNFPPRFSGLQFPNYSSELNVNALELDDSALYLCASSPGTSETDTQYFGPGTRLTVL.

The V gene is TRBV19, the J gene TRBJ2-7; 7 nucleotides match TRBD1. Trimming cost V 6 bases and J 0 bases; bases outside gene matches: 5. The CDR3 consists of 14 residues. CDR1 is LNHDA, CDR2 SQIVND, per germline (reference sequence). In DNA form, the CDR3 reads TGTGCCAGTAGCCTCCGGGACAGCTCCTACGAGCAGTACTTC. Amino acids: CASSLRDSSYEQYF.

A few counts support this clone. The chain joins TRBV2 to TRBJ2-7, with 7 bases lining up with TRBD1. The CDR3 spans 14 residues. The junction had 7 bases not matched to a gene; V was cut back by 2 bases and J by 6 bases. Germline-derived CDR1 and CDR2 are SNHLY and FYNNEI. As DNA, the CDR3 is TGTGCCAGCAGTGAAAACAGGGGACCCCTCGAGCAGTACTTC. Translating gives CASSENRGPLEQYF.

V and J are TRBV5-5 and TRBJ1-2; D is undetermined. This CDR3 contains 12 residues. Deletions cut 4 bases from V and 6 bases from J, with 10 bases between. CDR1 is SGHKS, CDR2 YYEKEE, per germline (reference sequence). The CDR3 reads CASSPAGHGYTF. As DNA, the CDR3 is TGTGCCAGCAGCCCCGCGGGTCATGGCTACACCTTC.

CDR3 residues: CAWSTRDRLFF. The CDR3 nucleotides read TGTGCCTGGAGTACCCGGGACAGGCTGTTTTTT. The V and J genes are TRBV30 and TRBJ1-4, with 8 bases identical to TRBD1. This CDR3 region has 11 residues. From germline, CDR1 is GTSNPN and CDR2 SVGIG (reference sequence). The V gene end was trimmed by 2 bases and the J gene end by 14 bases; junction bases not matched to a gene: 4.

This sequence joins TRBV29-1 and TRBJ1-2; 10 bases line up with TRBD1. Germline CDR1 and CDR2: SQVTM and ANQGSEA. After removal of 4 bases from V and 4 bases from J, the junction contained 3 bases not matched to a gene. The CDR3 is made up of 13 amino acids. CDR3 nucleotide sequence: TGCAGCGTTGTCGGGACAGGGGCCTATGGCTACACCTTC. Its translation is CSVVGTGAYGYTF.

In this sample, this clone turned up a few times. This sequence joins TRBV15 and TRBJ2-5, with D perhaps matching TRBD1 (7 bases). V was trimmed by 6 bases and J by 4 bases, leaving 21 bases between them. The CDR3 covers 16 residues. The V gene's germline CDR1 is LNHNV and CDR2 YYDKDF (reference sequence). The CDR3 DNA reads TGTGCCACCAGAAGTACCCAGGGGGGTCATAGAGAGACCCAGTACTTC. It is translated as CATRSTQGGHRETQYF.

The V and J genes are TRBV19 and TRBJ1-2; D is ambiguous. The CDR3 runs 16 residues. Trimming pared 3 bases from V and 0 bases from J, leaving 14 bases between. Per the germline V gene, CDR1 is LNHDA and CDR2 is SQIVND (reference sequence). The CDR3 spells CASSIGSQLANYGYTF. CDR3 DNA sequence: TGTGCCAGTAGTATTGGATCGCAGCTAGCTAACTATGGCTACACCTTC.

This chain uses TRBV28 with TRBJ1-1; 7 bases line up with TRBD1. The CDR3 is 16 residues long. Per germline, CDR1 MDHEN and CDR2 SYDVKM. V lost 1 base, J lost 5 bases, and 10 bases stayed unmatched. The CDR3 DNA sequence: TGTGCCAGCAGTTTATCCTCAAACAGGGGAAATACTGAAGCTTTCTTT. This gives the protein CASSLSSNRGNTEAFF.

The CDR3 here is CASSIMDSSTQYF. CDR3 coding DNA: TGTGCCAGTAGTATAATGGACTCAAGTACGCAGTATTTT. This chain connects TRBV19 to TRBJ2-3; a possible D gene is TRBD2 (5 bases). CDR3 length: 13 residues. Looked up from germline, CDR1 is LNHDA and CDR2 is SQIVND (reference sequence). The ends were cut back, 2 bases at V and 8 bases at J, with 11 bases in the middle. Using reference TRBV19 and TRBJ2-3 for the parts outside the CDR3, the full variable domain is DGGITQSPKYLFRKEGQNVTLSCEQNLNHDAMYWYRQDPGQGLRLIYYSQIVNDFQKGDIAEGYSVSREKKESFPLTVTSAQKNPTAFYLCASSIMDSSTQYFGPGTRLTVL.

V and J are TRBV19 and TRBJ1-1; 8 nucleotides align to TRBD1. CDR3 length: 17 amino acids. J was trimmed by 4 bases and V by 5 bases; bases with no gene match: 15. Germline V gene data show CDR1 as LNHDA and CDR2 as SQIVND (reference sequence). CDR3 loop: CASSPRDRRPYGTEAFF. CDR3 nucleotide sequence: TGTGCCAGTAGTCCCCGGGACAGGAGACCTTACGGCACTGAAGCTTTCTTT.

This chain links TRBV29-1 with TRBJ2-2; D gene uncertain. CDR3 length equals 13 residues. V dropped 6 bases and J dropped 1 base, with 9 bases sitting between them. Germline V CDR1 and CDR2: SQVTM, ANQGSEA. CDR3 residues: CSVAELNTGELFF. In DNA form, the CDR3 reads TGCAGCGTGGCCGAATTGAACACCGGGGAGCTGTTTTTT.

V usage is TRBV6-8 and J usage is TRBJ2-2, with D possibly TRBD2 on 6 matching bases. This CDR3 region has 14 residues. Germline CDR1 and CDR2: MNHGY and SAAAGT. Trimming took off 9 bases at V and 3 bases at J, with 14 bases between the two ends. The CDR3 spells CASPRDFYTGELFF. Here the CDR3 DNA reads TGTGCCAGTCCCCGGGACTTCTACACCGGGGAGCTGTTTTTT.

The V call is TRBV5-4, the J call TRBJ2-7, with TRBD2 as a possible D gene (5 bases). Trimming pared 3 bases from V and 5 bases from J, leaving 18 bases between. CDR3 length: 15 amino acids. CDR1 and CDR2 (germline): SGHNT, YYREEE (reference sequence). This chain's CDR3 is CASSSSPTRSDEQYF. CDR3 bases: TGTGCCAGCAGCTCGTCGCCTACTAGGTCCGACGAGCAGTACTTC. Combining the CDR3 with reference TRBV5-4 and TRBJ2-7 gives the whole variable domain ETGVTQSPTHLIKTRGQQVTLRCSSQSGHNTVSWYQQALGQGPQFIFQYYREEENGRGNFPPRFSGLQFPNYSSELNVNALELDDSALYLCASSSSPTRSDEQYFGPGTRLTVT.

The chain employs TRBV11-2 and TRBJ2-7; 9 bases align to TRBD2. V was clipped by 5 bases and J by 4 bases; unmatched bases: 9. CDR3 length: 15 residues. Germline CDR1 SGHAT, CDR2 FQNNGV. The DNA for the CDR3 is TGTGCCAGCAGCGTCCGTTGGACTAGCGAGTACGAGCAGTACTTC. Protein product: CASSVRWTSEYEQYF.

This clone appeared a few times. The V gene is TRBV5-6, the J gene TRBJ2-2, with TRBD1 identical over 7 bases. Germline V gene sequence: CDR1 SGHDT, CDR2 YYEEEE. The J segment lost 4 bases and the V segment lost 1 base, leaving 1 base of the junction unmatched. There are 14 residues in the CDR3. CDR3 nucleotides: TGTGCCAGCAGCTTGAGGGGGCGCACCGGGGAGCTGTTTTTT. It codes for CASSLRGRTGELFF.

The chain joins TRBV7-9 to TRBJ2-7; TRBD1 matches at 9 bases. The CDR3 is 14 amino acids. Germline CDR1 is SEHNR and CDR2 is FQNEAQ (reference sequence). J gave up 5 bases and V 6 bases, and 8 bases lay outside the gene matches. The DNA for the CDR3 is TGTGCCAGCAGTCGACGGGACAGGGTCCACGAGCAGTACTTC. Residues: CASSRRDRVHEQYF.

This chain uses TRBV4-1 with TRBJ1-2, with 7 bases lining up with TRBD1. The CDR3 covers 15 residues. The germline V gene has CDR1 MGHRA and CDR2 YSYEKL. V shed 0 bases and J 7 bases; nucleotides not matched to a gene: 8. The CDR3 DNA sequence: TGCGCCAGCAGCCAAGAGGGGCCGACAGGGTTTGGCTACACCTTC. Residues: CASSQEGPTGFGYTF.

V is TRBV20-1 and J is TRBJ2-1, with a weak D call TRBD2 (6 bases). This CDR3 has 11 amino acids. Trimming stripped 4 bases from V and 7 bases from J, with 8 bases between. CDR1 DFQATT and CDR2 SNEGSKA come from the germline V gene (reference sequence). CDR3 DNA: TGCAGTGCTACCGGGAGTAATGAGCAGTTCTTC. Translating gives CSATGSNEQFF.

V and J are TRBV5-1 and TRBJ1-1; TRBD1 is a possible D gene (5 bases). The ends were cut back, 4 bases at V and 1 base at J, with 11 bases in the middle. The CDR3 consists of 14 residues. Germline V CDR1 and CDR2: SGHRS, YFSETQ. CDR3 amino acids: CASSQQVGNTEAFF. As DNA, the CDR3 is TGCGCCAGCAGCCAACAGGTTGGGAACACTGAAGCTTTCTTT.

The J gene is TRBJ2-7, the V gene TRBV5-1; 8 nucleotides line up with TRBD1. The trim removed 3 bases at V and 4 bases at J, leaving 18 bases unmatched. The germline CDR1 and CDR2 sequences are SGHRS and YFSETQ. CDR3 length: 18 amino acids. The CDR3 loop is CASSWDGQGSGGKYEQYF. The DNA of the CDR3 is TGCGCCAGCAGCTGGGACGGACAGGGTAGCGGAGGGAAGTACGAGCAGTACTTC.